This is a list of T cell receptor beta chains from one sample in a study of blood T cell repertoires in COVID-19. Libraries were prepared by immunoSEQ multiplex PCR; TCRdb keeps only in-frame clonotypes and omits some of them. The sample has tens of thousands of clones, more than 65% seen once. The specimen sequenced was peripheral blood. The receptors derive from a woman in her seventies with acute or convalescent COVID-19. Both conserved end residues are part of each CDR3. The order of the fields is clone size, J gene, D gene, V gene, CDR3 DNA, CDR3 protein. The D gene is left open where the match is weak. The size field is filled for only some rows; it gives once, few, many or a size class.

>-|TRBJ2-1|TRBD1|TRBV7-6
TGTGCCAGCAGCGGCATGGACAGGGGCTCCTACAATGAGCAGTTCTTC
CASSGMDRGSYNEQFF
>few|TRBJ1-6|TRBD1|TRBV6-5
TGTGCCAGCAGTTATCTCGACAGGACAGGGAATTCACCCCTCCACTTT
CASSYLDRTGNSPLHF
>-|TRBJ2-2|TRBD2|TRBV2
TGTGCCAGCACCGGGACTAGCTTGGCCGCCGGGGAGCTGTTTTTT
CASTGTSLAAGELFF
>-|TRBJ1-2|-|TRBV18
TGTGCCAGCTCACCCACCGCCGACAGGAAATATGGCTACACCTTC
CASSPTADRKYGYTF
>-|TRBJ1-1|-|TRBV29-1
TGCAGCGTCACAGGGAGAACTGAAGCTTTCTTT
CSVTGRTEAFF
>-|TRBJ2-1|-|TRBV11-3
TGTGCCAGCAGCTCGATTAGTAATGAGCAGTTCTTC
CASSSISNEQFF
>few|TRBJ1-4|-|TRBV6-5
TGTGCCAGCAGAAACATTGCAACTAATGAAAAACTGTTTTTT
CASRNIATNEKLFF
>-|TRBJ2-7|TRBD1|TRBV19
TGTGCCAGTAGTGTCGGGACAGGGGGCTACGAGCAGTACTTC
CASSVGTGGYEQYF
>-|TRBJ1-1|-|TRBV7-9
TGTGCCAGCAGCTTAGACCAGGGAACTGAAGCTTTCTTT
CASSLDQGTEAFF
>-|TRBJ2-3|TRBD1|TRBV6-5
TGTGCCAGCAGTAGAACCCTGGACAGGGCGGATACGCAGTATTTT
CASSRTLDRADTQYF
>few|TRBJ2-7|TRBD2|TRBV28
TGTGCCAGCAGAGTTCCTAGCGGGCTTGAGCAGTACTTC
CASRVPSGLEQYF
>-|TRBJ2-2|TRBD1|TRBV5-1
TGCGCCAGCAGCGAACCCGGACAGGGCCCTACCGGGGAGCTGTTTTTT
CASSEPGQGPTGELFF
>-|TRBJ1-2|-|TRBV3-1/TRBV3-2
TGTGCCAGCAGCCAAGGGTCAGCGGTCGGCTACACCTTC
CASSQGSAVGYTF
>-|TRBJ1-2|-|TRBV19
TGTGCCAGTAGTGCGGCCAACTATGGCTACACCTTC
CASSAANYGYTF
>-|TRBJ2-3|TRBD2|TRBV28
TGTGCCAGCAGTCCTAGCGGAGACACAGATACGCAGTATTTT
CASSPSGDTDTQYF
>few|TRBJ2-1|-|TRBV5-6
TGTGCCAGCAGCTTGGGACACCCGATAAATTACAATGAGCAGTTCTTC
CASSLGHPINYNEQFF
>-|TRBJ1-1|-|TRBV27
TGTGCCAGCCGCTGGGGCTTGAACACTGAAGCTTTCTTT
CASRWGLNTEAFF
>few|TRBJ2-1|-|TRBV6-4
TGTGCCAGCAGTGGTAGGGAGATGAATGAGCAGTTCTTC
CASSGREMNEQFF
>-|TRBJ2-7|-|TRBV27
TGTGCCAGTCGGGACAACTCCTACGAGCAGTACTTC
CASRDNSYEQYF
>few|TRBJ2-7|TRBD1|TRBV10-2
TGCGCCAGCAAATCGCAGGGGGATTCCTACGAGCAGTACTTC
CASKSQGDSYEQYF